These 10 T cell receptor beta chains share one sample of origin, sequenced in a study of T cell responses to AZD1222 COVID-19 vaccine (dated by TCRdb to about 2021). In light of the paper, this sample's time point label describes: baseline before first vaccination. The library came from the immunoSEQ multiplex PCR assay. TCRdb holds this immuneACCESS table with in-frame rearrangements only. Some clones are missing; in checked studies, unresolved V genes explain under half, and the rest has no known cause. Counted in this sample were tens of thousands of clones; 75% to 85% of them appeared once. The ten most abundant clones make up about 50% of the sample. Sample: peripheral blood, taken on day 0 of AZD1222 vaccination. These receptor sequences come from an adult in good health.

This sequence joins TRBV19 and TRBJ2-1, with 10 bases matching TRBD1. The CDR3 has 15 amino acids. The V gene's germline CDR1 is LNHDA and CDR2 SQIVND (reference sequence). The ends lost 5 bases at V and 1 base at J; junction bases unmatched: 2. CDR3 sequence: CASSLGQGSYNEQFF. CDR3 DNA: TGTGCCAGTAGTTTGGGACAGGGGTCCTACAATGAGCAGTTCTTC.

J is TRBJ2-5 and V is TRBV19; the match to TRBD2 covers 7 bases. The CDR3 spans 14 residues. Germline loops: CDR1 LNHDA, CDR2 SQIVND (reference sequence). The J segment lost 5 bases and the V segment lost 7 bases, leaving 10 bases of the junction unmatched. The CDR3 nucleotides read TGTGCCAGTACCCCAAGCGGGGCCCGGGAGACCCAGTACTTC. Translation: CASTPSGARETQYF. Using reference TRBV19 and TRBJ2-5 for the parts outside the CDR3, the full variable domain is DGGITQSPKYLFRKEGQNVTLSCEQNLNHDAMYWYRQDPGQGLRLIYYSQIVNDFQKGDIAEGYSVSREKKESFPLTVTSAQKNPTAFYLCASTPSGARETQYFGPGTRLLVL.

The chain joins TRBV18 to TRBJ2-2; D is unclear. The V gene's germline CDR1 is KGHSH and CDR2 LQKENI. V gave up 2 bases and J gave up 1 base, with 8 bases separating them. The CDR3 covers 15 residues. CDR3 DNA: TGTGCCAGCTCACCAAAGTCAGGGAACACCGGGGAGCTGTTTTTT. Encoded protein: CASSPKSGNTGELFF.

The V and J genes are TRBV28 and TRBJ2-3; D remains unclear. Germline CDR1 MDHEN, CDR2 SYDVKM. V dropped 1 base and J dropped 4 bases, with 15 bases sitting between them. The CDR3 contains 16 residues. The CDR3 sequence: CASSLYGPGIADTQYF. Here the CDR3 DNA reads TGTGCCAGCAGTTTATACGGTCCGGGTATCGCAGATACGCAGTATTTT.

This chain joins TRBV27 and TRBJ2-1, with D possibly TRBD2 on 5 matching bases. Trimming removed 7 bases from V and 5 bases from J, with 12 bases in between. There are 13 residues in the CDR3. CDR1 is MNHEY and CDR2 is SMNVEV in the germline V gene (reference sequence). CDR3 bases: TGTGCCAGCACGGGGAGCCCCAACAATGAGCAGTTCTTC. Encoded protein: CASTGSPNNEQFF.

The chain combines TRBV19 with TRBJ2-1; no definite D call. Trimming removed 6 bases at V and 4 bases at J, with 10 bases between. The CDR3 covers 13 residues. Germline V gives CDR1 LNHDA, CDR2 SQIVND (reference sequence). The CDR3 nucleotides read TGTGCCAGTAGCCGCCGCGGATACAATGAGCAGTTCTTC. It encodes CASSRRGYNEQFF.

This clone was recorded many times. The chain has TRBV29-1 and TRBJ1-1; the D is unclear. CDR3 length: 11 residues. The V end was cut by 3 bases, the J end by 2 bases, with 4 bases between. Germline CDR1 is SQVTM and CDR2 is ANQGSEA. CDR3: CSVEANTEAFF. CDR3 DNA: TGCAGCGTTGAGGCAAACACTGAAGCTTTCTTT.

This chain links TRBV18 with TRBJ2-2; perhaps TRBD1 as D (5 bases). CDR3 length: 14 amino acids. V lost 2 bases and J 4 bases, leaving 8 bases between the germline ends. Germline CDR1 KGHSH, CDR2 LQKENI. The CDR3 reads CASSPKGFTGELFF. CDR3 in DNA: TGTGCCAGCTCACCAAAGGGGTTCACCGGGGAGCTGTTTTTT.

This sequence joins TRBV2 and TRBJ1-2; TRBD1 might be the D (5 bases). Per germline, CDR1 SNHLY and CDR2 FYNNEI. V dropped 6 bases and J dropped 7 bases, with 15 bases sitting between them. The CDR3 has 13 residues. CDR3 sequence (DNA): TGTGCCAGCAGGCCGAGGGGCGGGGTTGGCTACACCTTC. This translates into CASRPRGGVGYTF.

The chain recombines TRBV3-1 (or the pseudogene TRBV3-2) with TRBJ1-6, with D possibly TRBD1 on 6 matching bases. Germline V gene data show CDR1 as LGHDT and CDR2 as YNNKEL (reference sequence). There are 17 residues in the CDR3. V was trimmed by 6 bases and J by 0 bases, leaving 15 bases between them. CDR3 loop: CASRNEQGSSYNSPLHF. In nucleotides, the CDR3 is TGTGCCAGCAGAAACGAGCAGGGGAGCTCCTATAATTCACCCCTCCACTTT.